This TCR beta chain was identified during a study of technical replicates of blood from several donors. V was shortened by 2 bases and J by 0 bases, with 5 bases between the two germline ends. The CDR3 covers 12 residues. The germline V gene encodes CDR1 GTSNPN and CDR2 SVGIG (reference sequence). Data came from immunoSEQ multiplex PCR; TCRdb stores just in-frame clones and leaves some out. The sample lists about 70,000 clones; just under 95% were seen once. The receptor was derived from a human donor in good health. The rearrangement joins TRBV30 to TRBJ2-7; D remains ambiguous. Specimen: T cells isolated from PBMCs. The CDR3 nucleotides are TGTGCCTGGAGTACGGGCTCCTACGAGCAGTACTTC. Protein product: CAWSTGSYEQYF.